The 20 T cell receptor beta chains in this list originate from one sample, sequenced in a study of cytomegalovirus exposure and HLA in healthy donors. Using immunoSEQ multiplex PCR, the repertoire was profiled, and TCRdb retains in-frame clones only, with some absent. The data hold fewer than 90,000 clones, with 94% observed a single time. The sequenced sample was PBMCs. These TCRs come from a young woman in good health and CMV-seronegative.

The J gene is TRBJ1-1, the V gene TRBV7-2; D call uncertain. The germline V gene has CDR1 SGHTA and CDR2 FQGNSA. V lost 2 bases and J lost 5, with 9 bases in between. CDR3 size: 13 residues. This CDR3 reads CASSLSGRTEAFF. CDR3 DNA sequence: TGTGCCAGCAGCTTAAGCGGACGGACTGAAGCTTTCTTT.

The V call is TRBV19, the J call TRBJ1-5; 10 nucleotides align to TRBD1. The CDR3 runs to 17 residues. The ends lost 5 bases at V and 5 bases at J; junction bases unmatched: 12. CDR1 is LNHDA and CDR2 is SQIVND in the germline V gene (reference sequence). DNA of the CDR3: TGTGCCAGTAGTTCCCACCGGGACAGGGGTCCCCATCAGCCCCAGCATTTT. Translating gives CASSSHRDRGPHQPQHF.

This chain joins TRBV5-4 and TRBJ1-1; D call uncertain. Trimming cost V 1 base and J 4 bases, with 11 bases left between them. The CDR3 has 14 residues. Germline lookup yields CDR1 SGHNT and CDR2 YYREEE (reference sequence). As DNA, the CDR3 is TGTGCCAGCAGCTTGCGGGGAGTGGGCACTGAAGCTTTCTTT. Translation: CASSLRGVGTEAFF.

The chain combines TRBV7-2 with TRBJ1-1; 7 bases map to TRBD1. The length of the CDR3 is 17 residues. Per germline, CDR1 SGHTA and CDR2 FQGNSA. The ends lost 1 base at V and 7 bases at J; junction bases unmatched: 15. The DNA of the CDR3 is TGTGCCAGCAGCTTAGTGTCCGAAGGACAGGTCGGGATTGAAGCTTTCTTT. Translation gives CASSLVSEGQVGIEAFF.

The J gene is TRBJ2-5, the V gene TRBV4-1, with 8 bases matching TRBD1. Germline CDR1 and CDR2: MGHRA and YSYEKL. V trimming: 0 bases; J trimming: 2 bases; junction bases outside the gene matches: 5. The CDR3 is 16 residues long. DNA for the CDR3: TGCGCCAGCAGCCAAGACAGGGGGCGCCCTCAAGAGACCCAGTACTTC. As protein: CASSQDRGRPQETQYF.

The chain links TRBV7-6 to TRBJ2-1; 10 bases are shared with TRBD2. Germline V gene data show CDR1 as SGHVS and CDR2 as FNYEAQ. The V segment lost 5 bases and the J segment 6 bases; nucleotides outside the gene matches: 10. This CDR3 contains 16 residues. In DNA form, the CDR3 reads TGTGCCAGCAGCCCCCTAGCGGGAGTAGGGGGCAATGAGCAGTTCTTC. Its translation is CASSPLAGVGGNEQFF.

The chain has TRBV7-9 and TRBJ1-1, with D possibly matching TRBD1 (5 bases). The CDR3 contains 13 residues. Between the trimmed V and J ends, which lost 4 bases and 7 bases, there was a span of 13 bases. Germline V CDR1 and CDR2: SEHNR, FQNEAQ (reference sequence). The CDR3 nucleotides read TGTGCCAGCAGCTCGCCTGGGGGGGGTGAAGCTTTCTTT. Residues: CASSSPGGGEAFF.

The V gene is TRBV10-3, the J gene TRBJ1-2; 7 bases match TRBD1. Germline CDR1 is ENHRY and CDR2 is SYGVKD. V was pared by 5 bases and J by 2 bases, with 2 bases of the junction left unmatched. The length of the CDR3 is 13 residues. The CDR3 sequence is CAISKDRNYGYTF. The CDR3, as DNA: TGTGCCATCAGTAAGGACAGGAACTATGGCTACACCTTC.

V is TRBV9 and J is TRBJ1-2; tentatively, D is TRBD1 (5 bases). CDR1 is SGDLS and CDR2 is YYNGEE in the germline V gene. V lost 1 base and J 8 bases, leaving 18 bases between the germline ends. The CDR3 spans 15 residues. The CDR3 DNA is TGTGCCAGCAGCGTATTTTGTGGCGGGGCCAGGGGCTACACCTTC. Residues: CASSVFCGGARGYTF.

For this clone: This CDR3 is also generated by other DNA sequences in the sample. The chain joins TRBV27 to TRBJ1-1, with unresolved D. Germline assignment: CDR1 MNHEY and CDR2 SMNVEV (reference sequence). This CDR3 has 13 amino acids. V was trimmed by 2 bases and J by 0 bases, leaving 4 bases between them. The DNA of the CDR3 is TGTGCCAGCAGTTTAGCGATGAACACTGAAGCTTTCTTT. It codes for CASSLAMNTEAFF.

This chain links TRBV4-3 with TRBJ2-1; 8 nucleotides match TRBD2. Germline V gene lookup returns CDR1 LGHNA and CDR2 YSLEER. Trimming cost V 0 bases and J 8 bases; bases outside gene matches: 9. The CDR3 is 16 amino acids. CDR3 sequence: CASSQDWGGGLDEQFF. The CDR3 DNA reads TGCGCCAGCAGCCAAGATTGGGGCGGGGGGTTAGATGAGCAGTTCTTC.

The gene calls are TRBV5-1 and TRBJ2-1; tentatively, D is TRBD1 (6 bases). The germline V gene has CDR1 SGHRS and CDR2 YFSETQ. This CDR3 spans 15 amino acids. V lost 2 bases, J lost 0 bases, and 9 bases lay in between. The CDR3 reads CASSLDRSSYNEQFF. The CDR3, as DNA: TGCGCCAGCAGCTTAGACAGGAGCTCCTACAATGAGCAGTTCTTC.

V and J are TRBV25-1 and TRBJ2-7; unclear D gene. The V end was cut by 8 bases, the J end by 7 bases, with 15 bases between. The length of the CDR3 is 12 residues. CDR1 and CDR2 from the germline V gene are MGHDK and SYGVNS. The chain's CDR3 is CASAPVASEQYF. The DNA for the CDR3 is TGTGCCAGCGCCCCGGTTGCAAGTGAGCAGTACTTC.

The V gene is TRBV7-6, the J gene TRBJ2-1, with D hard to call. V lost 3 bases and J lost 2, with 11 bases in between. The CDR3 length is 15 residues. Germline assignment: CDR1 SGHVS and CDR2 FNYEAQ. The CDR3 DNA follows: TGTGCCAGCAGCTTCGATAGACACACCTACAATGAGCAGTTCTTC. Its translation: CASSFDRHTYNEQFF.

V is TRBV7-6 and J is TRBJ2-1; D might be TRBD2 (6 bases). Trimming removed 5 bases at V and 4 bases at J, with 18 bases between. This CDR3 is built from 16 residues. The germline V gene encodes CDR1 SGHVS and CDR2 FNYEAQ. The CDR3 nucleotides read TGTGCCAGCAGCGAATTACCGGGACTGGATTACAATGAGCAGTTCTTC. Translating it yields CASSELPGLDYNEQFF. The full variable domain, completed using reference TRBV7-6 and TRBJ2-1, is GAGVSQSPRYKVTKRGQDVALRCDPISGHVSLYWYRQALGQGPEFLTYFNYEAQQDKSGLPNDRFSAERPEGSISTLTIQRTEQRDSAMYRCASSELPGLDYNEQFFGPGTRLTVL.

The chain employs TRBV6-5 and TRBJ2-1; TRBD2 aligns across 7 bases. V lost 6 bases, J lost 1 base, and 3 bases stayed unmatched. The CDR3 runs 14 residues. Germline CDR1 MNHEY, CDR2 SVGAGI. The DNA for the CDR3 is TGTGCCAGCAGCCGCGGGGGATCCTACAATGAGCAGTTCTTC. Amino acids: CASSRGGSYNEQFF.

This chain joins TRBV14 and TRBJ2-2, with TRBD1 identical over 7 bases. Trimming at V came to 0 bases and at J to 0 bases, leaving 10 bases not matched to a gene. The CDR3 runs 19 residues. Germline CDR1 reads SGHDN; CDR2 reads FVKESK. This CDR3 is CASSQDQGGRSSNTGELFF. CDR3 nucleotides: TGTGCCAGCAGCCAAGATCAAGGGGGCCGTAGTTCGAACACCGGGGAGCTGTTTTTT.

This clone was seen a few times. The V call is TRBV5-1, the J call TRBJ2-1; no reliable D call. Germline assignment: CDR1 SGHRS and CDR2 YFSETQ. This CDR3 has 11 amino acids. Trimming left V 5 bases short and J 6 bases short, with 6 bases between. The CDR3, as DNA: TGCGCCAGCAGGGCGGTCAATGAGCAGTTCTTC. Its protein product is CASRAVNEQFF. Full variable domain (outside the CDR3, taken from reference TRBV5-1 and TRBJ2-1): KAGVTQTPRYLIKTRGQQVTLSCSPISGHRSVSWYQQTPGQGLQFLFEYFSETQRNKGNFPGRFSGRQFSNSRSEMNVSTLELGDSALYLCASRAVNEQFFGPGTRLTVL.

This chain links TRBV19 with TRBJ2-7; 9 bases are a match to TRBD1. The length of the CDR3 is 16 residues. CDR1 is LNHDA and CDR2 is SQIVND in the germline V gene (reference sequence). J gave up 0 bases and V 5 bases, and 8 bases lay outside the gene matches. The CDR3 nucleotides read TGTGCCAGTAGTCCGAGCCGGGACAGGGCCTCCTACGAGCAGTACTTC. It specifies CASSPSRDRASYEQYF.

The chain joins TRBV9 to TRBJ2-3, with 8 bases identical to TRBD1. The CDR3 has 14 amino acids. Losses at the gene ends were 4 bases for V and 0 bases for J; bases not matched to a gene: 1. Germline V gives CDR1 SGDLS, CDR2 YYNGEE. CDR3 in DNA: TGTGCCAGCAGCCGGGACAGGAGCACAGATACGCAGTATTTT. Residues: CASSRDRSTDTQYF.